The rows below give T cell receptor beta chains drawn from one sample of a study of shared clonotypes between healthy human individuals. Assay used: immunoSEQ multiplex PCR; TCRdb lists only in-frame clones, some missing. The repertoire holds about 1 million clones, with around 82% as singletons. The sequencing sample was made of memory CD4+ T cells from PBMCs. The receptors shown here come from a man aged 18 to 30 in good health. Some clones in this sample may be carry-over from other donors' samples. Both conserved end residues are part of each CDR3. Fields, in order: CDR3 DNA, CDR3 protein, J gene, clone size, V gene, D gene. D genes are given only for firm matches. Some rows have no size entry. The others give once, few or many, or a class for an expanded clone.

TGTGCCAGCAGCCCCCGGGCCTCCTCTGGAAACACCATATATTTT | CASSPRASSGNTIYF | TRBJ1-3 | NA | TRBV11-2 | NA
TGTGCCAGCAGCTTATGGGCAGGCAACTCCTACGAGCAGTACTTC | CASSLWAGNSYEQYF | TRBJ2-7 | NA | TRBV7-3 | NA
TGTGCCAGCACTCCGGGAGGGAACACCGGGGAGCTGTTTTTT | CASTPGGNTGELFF | TRBJ2-2 | NA | TRBV7-9 | TRBD2
TGTGCCAGCAGCTTAGTGGGAGGCAAGTACGAGCAGTACTTC | CASSLVGGKYEQYF | TRBJ2-7 | NA | TRBV7-2 | NA
TGCGCCAGCAGCTTCTCTGGGGCCTACAATGAGCAGTTCTTC | CASSFSGAYNEQFF | TRBJ2-1 | NA | TRBV4-3 | NA
TGTGCCAGCAGCTTAGGGGCGGGAGCGGGCGTTGGGGGGCAGTACTTC | CASSLGAGAGVGGQYF | TRBJ2-7 | few | TRBV7-2 | TRBD2
TGTGCCAGCTCACCACTGGGAGTAGCACACGGGGATACGCAGTATTTT | CASSPLGVAHGDTQYF | TRBJ2-3 | NA | TRBV18 | NA
TGTGCCAGCACCACCATCGGCGGGAGAGGAGGGACCGGGGAGCTGTTTTTT | CASTTIGGRGGTGELFF | TRBJ2-2 | few | TRBV28 | TRBD2
TGTGCCAGCAGCACCTCAAGCGGGAGGGCCTTGGATACGCAGTATTTT | CASSTSSGRALDTQYF | TRBJ2-3 | many | TRBV5-6 | TRBD2
TGTGCCAGCAGCTCAGGGACTCTGCTGTTTTTT | CASSSGTLLFF | TRBJ1-4 | NA | TRBV7-6 | NA
TGTGCCAGCGCCCTTAGCGGGAGCGGGGAGCTGTTTTTT | CASALSGSGELFF | TRBJ2-2 | NA | TRBV2 | TRBD2